A selection of T cell receptor beta chains follows, all from one sample in a study of blood T cell repertoires in COVID-19. The method was immunoSEQ multiplex PCR; TCRdb's version includes in-frame clones alone and lacks a portion of them. The sample consists of 35,000 to 45,000 clones, approximately 91% of them appearing once. Sequenced material: peripheral blood. These receptors were collected from a human donor in a cohort sampled during active COVID-19. CDR3s include the opening cysteine and the closing phenylalanine or tryptophan. D genes are given only for firm matches. The size field is filled for only some rows; it gives once, few, many or a size class.

>-|-|TRBV4-3|TRBJ2-3
TGCGCCAGCAGCCAAGACCCCCTCGGATCTCCCTCGAGGACAGATACGCAGTATTTT
CASSQDPLGSPSRTDTQYF
>TRBD2|once|TRBV20-1|TRBJ2-5
TGCAGGGTAGCGGGCCCCGTGGGCCAGTACTTC
CRVAGPVGQYF
>-|-|TRBV10-3|TRBJ1-1
TGTGCCATCAGTGTGGAGAGGGCGACGAACACTGAAGCTTTCTTT
CAISVERATNTEAFF
>-|-|TRBV9|TRBJ2-7
TGTGCCAGCAGCGTAGTTCAGGACAGTCTCCCCTACGAGCAGTACTTC
CASSVVQDSLPYEQYF
>-|-|TRBV7-2|TRBJ1-2
TGTGCCAGCAGCACAGACGCCGGGCCGCAGGGCTATGGCTACACCTTC
CASSTDAGPQGYGYTF
>TRBD2|-|TRBV6-5|TRBJ2-1
TGTGCCAGCAGCGCCGGGACTAGCTCATACAATGAGCAGTTCTTC
CASSAGTSSYNEQFF
>TRBD1|-|TRBV5-8|TRBJ1-1
TGTGCCAGCAGCTCCACAGGGGTGATGAGTGAAGCTTTCTTT
CASSSTGVMSEAFF
>TRBD1|-|TRBV7-9|TRBJ1-4
TGTGCCAGCAGCTTAACCGGGACAGGGAACGAAAAACTGTTTTTT
CASSLTGTGNEKLFF
>-|-|TRBV9|TRBJ1-3
TGTGCCAGCAGCGTAGGGTTGAGCTCTGGAAACACCATATATTTT
CASSVGLSSGNTIYF
>-|-|TRBV7-2|TRBJ1-4
TGTGCCAGCAGCTTATACGGGGTACTCTGGGCTAATGAAAAACTGTTTTTT
CASSLYGVLWANEKLFF
>TRBD1|once|TRBV29-1|TRBJ2-7
TGCAGCGTTGAAGGGACAGGGGGCATGAACGAGCAGTACTTC
CSVEGTGGMNEQYF
>-|-|TRBV4-1|TRBJ1-6
TGCGCCAGCAGCCAGGGGGGGCTGGGAAGTTCACCCCTCCACTTT
CASSQGGLGSSPLHF
>TRBD1|-|TRBV19|TRBJ2-3
TGTGCCAGTAGTATGAACAGGGGGTCAGATACGCAGTATTTT
CASSMNRGSDTQYF
>-|medium-sized|TRBV4-1|TRBJ1-6
TGCGCCAGCAGCCAAGCGGGATCAACCGGGAATTCACCCCTCCACTTT
CASSQAGSTGNSPLHF
>-|-|TRBV5-6|TRBJ1-2
TGTGCCAGCAGTATCAAAGCGAACTATGGCTACACCTTC
CASSIKANYGYTF
>-|-|TRBV4-2|TRBJ1-6
TGTGCCAGCAGCCTCCAGGGACCAGGGGCGAATTCACCCCTCCACTTT
CASSLQGPGANSPLHF
>-|-|TRBV7-9|TRBJ1-5
TGTGCCAGCAGCTTGGAGGGGATGGGCAATCAGCCCCAGCATTTT
CASSLEGMGNQPQHF
>TRBD1|-|TRBV19|TRBJ1-2
TGTGCCAGTAGTATCAATTCCGGACAGGGGGCGGTATATAACGGCTACACCTTC
CASSINSGQGAVYNGYTF
>TRBD1|-|TRBV12-3/TRBV12-4|TRBJ1-2
TGTGCCAGCAGTTTGGGACAGATCTATGGCTACACCTTC
CASSLGQIYGYTF
>TRBD1|-|TRBV24-1|TRBJ2-2
TGTGCCACCCCGCGGGCGGGGACAGGGGGTGGGGCCGGGGAGCTGTTTTTT
CATPRAGTGGGAGELFF
>-|-|TRBV19|TRBJ1-5
TGTGCCAGTACCAGTGGGGGGAGCAATCAGCCCCAGCATTTT
CASTSGGSNQPQHF